This T cell receptor beta chain was recovered during a study of PD-1 blockade in classical Hodgkin lymphoma. Study overall: Each patient was given nivolumab 3 mg/kg through a vein every 2 weeks.

Regarding this clone: Antigen: not known.

Trimming took 9 bases from V and 5 from J, leaving 13 bases between them. Germline V gene sequence: CDR1 SNHLY, CDR2 FYNNEI. The CDR3 has 12 residues. Relapse after autologous stem cell transplantation occurred in every patient, and brentuximab vedotin exposure varied. Complete response, partial response or progressive disease was each patient's best response. Profiled with immunoSEQ multiplex PCR; TCRdb holds only in-frame clones, not every one. Of approximately 22,000 clones listed, approximately 73% are singletons. Study observations and caveats: A significant rise in TCR diversity was seen by C4D1 for CD4+ cells but not for CD8+ cells.

The sequence was collected from a human donor with classical Hodgkin lymphoma. This material consisted of peripheral blood mononuclear cells (PBMCs), taken before the second cycle of nivolumab. The chain joins TRBV2 to TRBJ2-5; D is tentatively TRBD1 or TRBD2 (6 bases each). CDR3 in amino acids: CASKGGLETQYF. CDR3 bases: TGTGCCAGTAAAGGGGGGCTCGAGACCCAGTACTTC.